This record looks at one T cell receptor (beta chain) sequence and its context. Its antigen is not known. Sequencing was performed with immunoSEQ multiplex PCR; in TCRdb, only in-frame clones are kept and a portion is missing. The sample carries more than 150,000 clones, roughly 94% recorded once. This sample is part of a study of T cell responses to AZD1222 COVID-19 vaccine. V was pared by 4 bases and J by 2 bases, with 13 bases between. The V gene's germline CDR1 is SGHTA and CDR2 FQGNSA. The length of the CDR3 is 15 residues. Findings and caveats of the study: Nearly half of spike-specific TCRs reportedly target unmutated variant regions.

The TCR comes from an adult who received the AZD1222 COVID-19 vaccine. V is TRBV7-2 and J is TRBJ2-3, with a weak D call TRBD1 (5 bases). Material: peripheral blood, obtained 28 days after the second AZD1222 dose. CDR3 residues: CASSSARVYTDTQYF. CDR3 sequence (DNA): TGTGCCAGCAGCTCGGCCAGGGTATACACAGATACGCAGTATTTT.